This T cell receptor (beta chain) originates from a study of blood T cell repertoires in COVID-19. Produced via immunoSEQ multiplex PCR; TCRdb's table is partial and in-frame only. The table lists fewer than 100,000 clones, around 86% of them singletons. The material sequenced was peripheral blood. The source of this sequence is a man in his fifties or sixties with acute or convalescent COVID-19.

The CDR3 DNA sequence: TGTGCCAGTAGATACGGGTCTACCACCGGGGAGCTGTTTTTT. Its translation is CASRYGSTTGELFF. The chain links TRBV7-3 to TRBJ2-2; D not certain. The CDR3 length is 14 residues. Germline CDR1 is SGHTA and CDR2 is FQGTGA. V lost 9 bases to trimming and J lost 4 bases, with 15 bases between them. Together with reference TRBV7-3 and TRBJ2-2, the CDR3 gives the full variable domain: GAGVSQTPSNKVTEKGKYVELRCDPISGHTALYWYRQSLGQGPEFLIYFQGTGAADDSGLPNDRFFAVRPEGSVSTLKIQRTERGDSAVYLCASRYGSTTGELFFGEGSRLTVL.